This TCR beta chain is drawn from a study of blood T cells in healthy people across ages. The CDR3 runs to 12 residues. The V end was cut by 3 bases, the J end by 5 bases, with 7 bases between. A sample-barcoded 5' primer and a J-beta primer mix were used in a second PCR of roughly 7 to 11 cycles. Using its own MiXCR run on the 5' RACE reads, TCRdb lists one record per CDR3 protein. The sample shows 1.5 million to 2 million distinct CDR3 sequences, about 30% of them seen only once. A word on this clonotype: Its matching antigen is unknown.

Regarding the study as a whole: Unsorted PBMC material precluded a definitive naive versus antigen-experienced comparison.

Sequences were obtained from blood. This receptor was taken from a young woman in good health. The rearrangement joins TRBV12-3 or TRBV12-4 to TRBJ1-1; unclear D gene. The CDR3 region is CASSFVRTEAFF. CDR3 coding DNA: TGTGCCAGCAGTTTCGTGAGAACTGAAGCTTTCTTT.